These T cell receptor beta chains were read from a single sample in a study of OX40 agonist ivuxolimab in advanced cancers. The repertoire was sequenced with immunoSEQ multiplex PCR; TCRdb's copy has only in-frame clones and lacks some. Here the sample spans about 21,000 clones, about 86% being singletons. The sample in question was CD4+ or CD8+ T cells sorted from blood, obtained in a trial of the OX40 agonist ivuxolimab. The receptors stem from an adult with an advanced solid tumor such as melanoma, head and neck, liver or kidney cancer. The conserved cysteine and the conserved F or W are not part of the CDR3 here. Each record gives: J gene, V gene, CDR3 protein.

TRBJ2-7	TRBV7-3	ASSATGTGLYEQY
TRBJ1-5	TRBV2	ASSDAYSNQPQH
TRBJ2-7	TRBV28	ASSGGGSSYEQY
TRBJ1-5	TRBV2	ASRFGGTSNQPQH
TRBJ1-2	TRBV27	ASSLGHNYGYT
TRBJ2-3	TRBV4-3	ASSQDGQGRGDTQY
NA	TRBV19	ASKRGGDTYEQY
TRBJ2-5	TRBV7-7	ASSSGTSGGVGQETQY
TRBJ2-2	TRBV6-5	ASSSLAAGELF
TRBJ2-3	TRBV6-4	ASSDSGGSTDTQY
TRBJ1-1	TRBV4-3	ASSQGGRVTEAF
TRBJ2-3	TRBV5-1	ASSLDGAEDTQY
TRBJ2-3	TRBV11-2	ASSQQEDTQY
TRBJ2-3	TRBV19	ASTQGGQGTGSQY
TRBJ2-7	TRBV19	ASSTPLTGGNEQY
NA	TRBV11-3	ASSLAGGGGQRSSYEQY
TRBJ1-1	TRBV30	AWEGQTNTEAF
TRBJ2-5	TRBV7-7	ASSRDSLQETQY
TRBJ1-3	TRBV6-9	ASSLVGLGNTIY
TRBJ2-4	TRBV25-1	ASSENSENIQY
TRBJ2-6	TRBV9	ASSATGTGRSSGANVLT
TRBJ2-1	TRBV6-6	ASGLTYNEQF
TRBJ2-7	TRBV25-1	ASRTSGNSYEQY
TRBJ2-5	TRBV19	ASSIRLGETQY
TRBJ2-7	TRBV18	ASSRGQGGDEQY
TRBJ2-3	TRBV7-3	ASSLGGTSRADTQY
TRBJ2-3	TRBV9	ASSVQMGDTQY
TRBJ1-4	TRBV4-1	ASSLTVAGANEKLF
TRBJ2-1	TRBV28	ASSLLSASYNEQF
TRBJ1-3	TRBV12-5	ASGYRQDFSGNTIY
TRBJ1-1	TRBV19	ASKWGSAGTGNTEAF
TRBJ1-2	TRBV9	ASSVTTENYGYT
TRBJ1-2	TRBV7-6	ASKRGTGGTYGYT
TRBJ2-7	TRBV6-1	ASSSVAYEQY
TRBJ1-2	TRBV19	ASSRGSGYT
TRBJ2-1	TRBV15	ATSREPSAGQF
TRBJ2-3	TRBV4-1	ASSVGVSDTQY
TRBJ2-7	TRBV12-5	ASGLGQSSLDEQY
TRBJ2-4	TRBV6-6	ASSLPAKNIQY
TRBJ1-1	TRBV5-1	ASSTGRGHTEAF
TRBJ2-7	TRBV6-6	ASSYSRTTYEQY
TRBJ2-7	TRBV6-6	ASSYSGGPSSYEQY
TRBJ2-3	TRBV7-2	ASSLGRGSTDTQY
TRBJ2-3	TRBV4-3	ASKPIRLAGSTDTQY
TRBJ1-2	TRBV25-1	ASSEYGLRDSDYGYT
TRBJ1-2	TRBV6-5	ASSPHRLPHYGYT
TRBJ2-3	TRBV30	AWTLWGRGVGTDTQY
TRBJ1-1	TRBV7-3	ASSLLRQSEAF
TRBJ2-7	TRBV30	AWSGRKAEQY
TRBJ2-3	TRBV11-3	ASSGGQRTDTQY
TRBJ2-3	TRBV7-2	ASSLEGYTQY